The sequence of this T cell receptor (beta chain) was determined in a study of memory CD4+ T cells and cytomegalovirus serostatus. Profiling relied on immunoSEQ multiplex PCR, and the TCRdb table lists in-frame clones only, not all of them. The table records tens of thousands of clones, approximately 80% of them present only once. The sort gate was single viable CD3+CD4+CD8-CD45RO+ cells for memory CD4+ T cells. Germline V gives CDR1 SGHVS, CDR2 FQNEAQ. The CDR3 sequence is 15 residues long. Trimming took 0 bases from V and 5 from J; bases not matched to a gene: 5. This chain uses TRBV7-8 with TRBJ1-1, with 8 bases lining up with TRBD1. Sample: memory CD4+ T cells from blood. The sequence derives from an adult in good health and CMV-seropositive. The CDR3 protein is CASSLADRAVTEAFF. CDR3 in DNA: TGTGCCAGCAGCTTAGCGGACAGGGCCGTAACTGAAGCTTTCTTT.